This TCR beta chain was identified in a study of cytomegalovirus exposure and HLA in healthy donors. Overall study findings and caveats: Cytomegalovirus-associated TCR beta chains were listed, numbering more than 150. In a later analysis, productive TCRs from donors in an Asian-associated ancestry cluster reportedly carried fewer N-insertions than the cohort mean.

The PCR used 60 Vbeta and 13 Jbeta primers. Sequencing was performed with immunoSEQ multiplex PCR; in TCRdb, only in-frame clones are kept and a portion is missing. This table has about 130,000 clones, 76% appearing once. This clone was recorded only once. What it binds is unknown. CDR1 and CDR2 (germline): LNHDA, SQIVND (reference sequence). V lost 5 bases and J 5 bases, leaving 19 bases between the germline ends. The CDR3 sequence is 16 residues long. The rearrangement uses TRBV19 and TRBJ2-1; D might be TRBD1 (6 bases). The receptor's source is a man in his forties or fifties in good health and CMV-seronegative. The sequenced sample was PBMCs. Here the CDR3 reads CASSVKQGLRDNEQFF. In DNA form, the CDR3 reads TGTGCCAGTAGTGTAAAACAGGGTTTGAGGGACAATGAGCAGTTCTTC.